This TCR beta chain comes out of a study of T cell repertoires in cytomegalovirus infection. Study as a whole: Both CMV infection and a matching HLA type were indicated by public TCR beta signatures. Regarding the study as a whole: Carriage of CMV together with the relevant HLA was identifiable through cumulative public TCR beta family frequency. Clonotype analysis showed dominance of the ex vivo response by HLA-C-restricted CMV-specific TCR beta clonotypes.

The CDR3 contains 15 residues. V lost 3 bases, J lost 1 base, and 5 bases stayed unmatched. Germline loops: CDR1 SGDLS, CDR2 YYNGEE. TCRdb passed the reads through MiXCR, listing each CDR3 protein once. The table records 150,000 to 180,000 distinct CDR3 sequences, 23% of them present only once. A note on this clonotype: Its antigen is as yet unknown.

The receptor's source is a human donor in good health (CMV status not recorded). Some clones in this sample may be carry-over from other donors' samples. The specimen sequenced was PBMCs. The V gene is TRBV9, the J gene TRBJ1-1, with 8 bases lining up with TRBD1. CDR3 DNA sequence: TGTGCCAGCAGCGAGACAGGGGCTTCGAACACTGAAGCTTTCTTT. This sequence encodes CASSETGASNTEAFF. Combining the CDR3 with reference TRBV9 and TRBJ1-1 gives the whole variable domain DSGVTQTPKHLITATGQRVTLRCSPRSGDLSVYWYQQSLDQGLQFLIQYYNGEERAKGNILERFSAQQFPDLHSELNLSSLELGDSALYFCASSETGASNTEAFFGQGTRLTVV.